Listed below are T cell receptor beta chains from one sample, sequenced in a study of control samples from healthy donors and cancer patients. Assay used: immunoSEQ multiplex PCR; TCRdb lists only in-frame clones, some missing. Found here are more than 85,000 clones, over 75% of them singletons; the top ten hold around 4%. The sample taken for sequencing was PBMCs. Receptors were obtained from a woman in her fifties or sixties with lung cancer. The CDR3 runs from the conserved cysteine through the conserved F or W. The D gene is left open where the match is weak. Expanded clones are given a class, and other clones once, few, many or no size at all.

j_gene: TRBJ2-5
d_gene: TRBD2
abundance: NA
v_gene: TRBV5-8
CDR3aa: CASSFRRGGAWGETQYF
CDR3nt: TGTGCCAGCAGCTTCAGGCGGGGGGGCGCTTGGGGAGAGACCCAGTACTTC

j_gene: TRBJ1-2
d_gene: NA
abundance: NA
v_gene: TRBV18
CDR3aa: CASSPLDTDSNYGYTF
CDR3nt: TGTGCCAGCTCACCACTGGACACCGACTCTAACTATGGCTACACCTTC

j_gene: TRBJ2-3
d_gene: NA
abundance: NA
v_gene: TRBV9
CDR3aa: CASSVLSDTQYF
CDR3nt: TGTGCCAGCAGCGTTTTATCCGATACGCAGTATTTT

j_gene: TRBJ2-7
d_gene: TRBD2
abundance: NA
v_gene: TRBV27
CDR3aa: CASSLAWGGYEQYF
CDR3nt: TGTGCCAGCTCCCTCGCCTGGGGGGGCTACGAGCAGTACTTC

j_gene: TRBJ2-3
d_gene: NA
abundance: few
v_gene: TRBV5-3
CDR3aa: CARSGPGGFTDTQYF
CDR3nt: TGTGCCAGAAGCGGGCCCGGCGGTTTCACAGATACGCAGTATTTT

j_gene: TRBJ2-5
d_gene: NA
abundance: NA
v_gene: TRBV12-3/TRBV12-4
CDR3aa: CASSLGTQETQYF
CDR3nt: TGTGCCAGCAGTTTAGGGACACAAGAGACCCAGTACTTC

j_gene: TRBJ2-3
d_gene: NA
abundance: once
v_gene: TRBV13
CDR3aa: CASSQPRGQGAADTQYF
CDR3nt: TGTGCCAGCAGCCAACCGCGTGGGCAGGGAGCCGCGGATACGCAGTATTTT

j_gene: TRBJ2-5
d_gene: TRBD2
abundance: NA
v_gene: TRBV3-1/TRBV3-2
CDR3aa: CASSPPSGLAGETQYF
CDR3nt: TGTGCCAGCAGCCCCCCCTCAGGACTAGCGGGAGAGACCCAGTACTTC

j_gene: TRBJ1-1
d_gene: NA
abundance: NA
v_gene: TRBV6-5
CDR3aa: CASMGRVNTEAFF
CDR3nt: TGTGCCAGCATGGGGAGGGTAAACACTGAAGCTTTCTTT

j_gene: TRBJ1-1
d_gene: NA
abundance: NA
v_gene: TRBV11-3
CDR3aa: CASSFEQGNTEAFF
CDR3nt: TGTGCCAGCAGCTTTGAACAGGGGAACACTGAAGCTTTCTTT

j_gene: TRBJ1-2
d_gene: TRBD1
abundance: NA
v_gene: TRBV7-2
CDR3aa: CASSSGQGGYGYTF
CDR3nt: TGTGCCAGCAGCTCCGGACAGGGGGGGTATGGCTACACCTTC

j_gene: TRBJ2-5
d_gene: NA
abundance: NA
v_gene: TRBV7-2
CDR3aa: CASSKRGQEGETQYF
CDR3nt: TGTGCCAGCAGCAAGAGAGGGCAGGAAGGAGAGACCCAGTACTTC

j_gene: TRBJ1-1
d_gene: NA
abundance: NA
v_gene: TRBV5-1
CDR3aa: CASGLPPRTEAFF
CDR3nt: TGCGCCAGCGGACTCCCCCCGCGGACTGAAGCTTTCTTT

j_gene: TRBJ2-1
d_gene: NA
abundance: NA
v_gene: TRBV6-2/TRBV6-3
CDR3aa: CASSPSGALIYNEQFF
CDR3nt: TGTGCCAGCAGTCCCAGTGGGGCGCTAATCTACAATGAGCAGTTCTTC

j_gene: TRBJ2-3
d_gene: TRBD1
abundance: few
v_gene: TRBV25-1
CDR3aa: CASRAGTGNTDTQYF
CDR3nt: TGTGCCAGCAGGGCCGGGACAGGGAACACAGATACGCAGTATTTT

j_gene: TRBJ1-1
d_gene: TRBD1
abundance: NA
v_gene: TRBV25-1
CDR3aa: CASRGQFMNTEAFF
CDR3nt: TGTGCCAGCAGGGGACAGTTCATGAACACTGAAGCTTTCTTT

j_gene: TRBJ1-1
d_gene: NA
abundance: NA
v_gene: TRBV14
CDR3aa: CASSQPMNTEAFF
CDR3nt: TGTGCCAGCAGCCAACCGATGAACACTGAAGCTTTCTTT

j_gene: TRBJ1-2
d_gene: TRBD1
abundance: NA
v_gene: TRBV5-4
CDR3aa: CASSLDPGQNYGYTF
CDR3nt: TGTGCCAGCAGCTTGGACCCGGGACAGAACTATGGCTACACCTTC

j_gene: TRBJ1-1
d_gene: NA
abundance: once
v_gene: TRBV6-5
CDR3aa: CASGKGGMNTEAFF
CDR3nt: TGTGCCAGCGGCAAGGGAGGGATGAACACTGAAGCTTTCTTT

j_gene: TRBJ2-1
d_gene: TRBD2
abundance: NA
v_gene: TRBV3-1/TRBV3-2
CDR3aa: CASSSSSGYNEQFF
CDR3nt: TGTGCCAGCAGCTCGAGTAGCGGGTACAATGAGCAGTTCTTC

j_gene: TRBJ2-7
d_gene: TRBD2
abundance: NA
v_gene: TRBV6-5
CDR3aa: CASSHGTSGKVQYF
CDR3nt: TGTGCCAGCAGTCACGGGACTAGCGGGAAAGTGCAGTACTTC

j_gene: TRBJ1-4
d_gene: NA
abundance: NA
v_gene: TRBV4-2
CDR3aa: CASSQLPSQGPLHSNEKLFF
CDR3nt: TGTGCCAGCAGCCAACTCCCTTCCCAGGGTCCCCTTCATTCTAATGAAAAACTGTTTTTT

j_gene: TRBJ1-3
d_gene: NA
abundance: NA
v_gene: TRBV28
CDR3aa: CASSLGVRFSGNTIYF
CDR3nt: TGTGCCAGCAGTTTAGGGGTCCGATTCTCTGGAAACACCATATATTTT

j_gene: TRBJ1-5
d_gene: TRBD1
abundance: NA
v_gene: TRBV4-2
CDR3aa: CASSQTGTGRNQPQHF
CDR3nt: TGTGCCAGCAGCCAAACCGGGACAGGGAGGAATCAGCCCCAGCATTTT

j_gene: TRBJ1-2
d_gene: TRBD1
abundance: NA
v_gene: TRBV28
CDR3aa: CAGRRQGVFYGYTF
CDR3nt: TGTGCCGGAAGGAGACAGGGGGTGTTCTATGGCTACACCTTC

j_gene: TRBJ2-3
d_gene: TRBD2
abundance: NA
v_gene: TRBV30
CDR3aa: CAWSALVAGATDTQYF
CDR3nt: TGTGCCTGGAGTGCCCTGGTAGCGGGAGCGACAGATACGCAGTATTTT

j_gene: TRBJ2-2
d_gene: NA
abundance: NA
v_gene: TRBV11-2
CDR3aa: CASSLVGTGELFF
CDR3nt: TGTGCCAGCAGCCTCGTCGGTACCGGGGAGCTGTTTTTT

j_gene: TRBJ2-1
d_gene: NA
abundance: few
v_gene: TRBV19
CDR3aa: CASSMRGLTGAGEQFF
CDR3nt: TGTGCCAGTAGTATGCGAGGCCTAACCGGGGCAGGGGAGCAGTTCTTC

j_gene: TRBJ2-1
d_gene: TRBD2
abundance: NA
v_gene: TRBV24-1
CDR3aa: CATSDPKREAYNEQFF
CDR3nt: TGTGCCACCAGTGATCCTAAGCGGGAGGCCTACAATGAGCAGTTCTTC

j_gene: TRBJ2-2
d_gene: NA
abundance: few
v_gene: TRBV7-3
CDR3aa: CASSPTGLYTGELFF
CDR3nt: TGTGCCAGCAGCCCAACGGGGCTCTACACCGGGGAGCTGTTTTTT

j_gene: TRBJ1-2
d_gene: NA
abundance: NA
v_gene: TRBV12-5
CDR3aa: CASEARGANYGYTF
CDR3nt: TGTGCTAGTGAAGCAAGGGGAGCTAACTATGGCTACACCTTC

j_gene: TRBJ1-1
d_gene: TRBD1
abundance: once
v_gene: TRBV6-2/TRBV6-3
CDR3aa: CASSYGTGASGTEAFF
CDR3nt: TGTGCCAGCAGTTACGGGACAGGGGCATCGGGCACTGAAGCTTTCTTT

j_gene: TRBJ1-1
d_gene: NA
abundance: NA
v_gene: TRBV28
CDR3aa: CASTTGQRNTEAFF
CDR3nt: TGTGCCAGCACCACAGGACAGCGTAACACTGAAGCTTTCTTT

j_gene: TRBJ2-2
d_gene: TRBD1
abundance: once
v_gene: TRBV7-8
CDR3aa: CASSHRDRIKNTGELFF
CDR3nt: TGTGCCAGCAGCCACAGGGACAGGATTAAGAACACCGGGGAGCTGTTTTTT

j_gene: TRBJ1-1
d_gene: NA
abundance: NA
v_gene: TRBV18
CDR3aa: CASSPVQTGAGWGAFF
CDR3nt: TGTGCCAGCTCACCGGTCCAAACTGGTGCGGGGTGGGGAGCTTTCTTT

j_gene: TRBJ2-3
d_gene: NA
abundance: NA
v_gene: TRBV7-8
CDR3aa: CASSIFGSTDTQYF
CDR3nt: TGTGCCAGCAGTATTTTCGGGAGCACAGATACGCAGTATTTT

j_gene: TRBJ2-5
d_gene: TRBD2
abundance: NA
v_gene: TRBV18
CDR3aa: CASSPPSTGGQETQYF
CDR3nt: TGTGCCAGCTCACCACCCTCCACCGGGGGGCAAGAGACCCAGTACTTC

j_gene: TRBJ1-2
d_gene: TRBD1
abundance: NA
v_gene: TRBV6-2/TRBV6-3
CDR3aa: CASSYTEGASFGGYTF
CDR3nt: TGTGCCAGCAGTTATACAGAGGGGGCTTCCTTTGGCGGCTACACCTTC

j_gene: TRBJ2-1
d_gene: NA
abundance: NA
v_gene: TRBV13
CDR3aa: CASSLDLGLYNEQFF
CDR3nt: TGTGCCAGCAGCTTAGATCTAGGACTATACAATGAGCAGTTCTTC

j_gene: TRBJ1-3
d_gene: NA
abundance: NA
v_gene: TRBV9
CDR3aa: CASSVDGYSGNTIYF
CDR3nt: TGTGCCAGCAGCGTAGACGGGTACTCTGGAAACACCATATATTTT

j_gene: TRBJ2-2
d_gene: TRBD1
abundance: once
v_gene: TRBV3-1/TRBV3-2
CDR3aa: CASSPNRGRTGELFF
CDR3nt: TGTGCCAGCAGCCCTAACAGGGGGCGAACCGGGGAGCTGTTTTTT

j_gene: TRBJ2-1
d_gene: NA
abundance: NA
v_gene: TRBV19
CDR3aa: CASNVRTGSVYNEQFF
CDR3nt: TGTGCCAGTAATGTGCGAACAGGGAGTGTCTACAATGAGCAGTTCTTC

j_gene: TRBJ2-7
d_gene: TRBD2
abundance: once
v_gene: TRBV27
CDR3aa: CASSLSASGRYEQYF
CDR3nt: TGTGCCAGCAGTTTATCTGCTAGCGGGAGATACGAGCAGTACTTC

j_gene: TRBJ1-3
d_gene: NA
abundance: once
v_gene: TRBV7-2
CDR3aa: CASSVTSGNTIYF
CDR3nt: TGTGCCAGCAGCGTAACCTCTGGAAACACCATATATTTT

j_gene: TRBJ2-1
d_gene: NA
abundance: NA
v_gene: TRBV27
CDR3aa: CASSLPGWEQFF
CDR3nt: TGTGCCAGCAGTCTACCGGGTTGGGAGCAGTTCTTC

j_gene: TRBJ2-7
d_gene: NA
abundance: NA
v_gene: TRBV27
CDR3aa: CASSPTGGTTQSRQYF
CDR3nt: TGTGCCAGCAGTCCGACAGGCGGGACCACCCAGAGTAGGCAGTACTTC